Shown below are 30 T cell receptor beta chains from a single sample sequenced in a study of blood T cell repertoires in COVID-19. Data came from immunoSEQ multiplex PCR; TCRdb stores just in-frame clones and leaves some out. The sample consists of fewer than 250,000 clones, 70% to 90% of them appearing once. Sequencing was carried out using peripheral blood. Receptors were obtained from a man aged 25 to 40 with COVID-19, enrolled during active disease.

The CDR3 nucleotides are TGCGCCAGCAGCGCAAGCGGGAGCCCCACGTACGAGCAGTACTTC. It codes for CASSASGSPTYEQYF. The rearrangement uses TRBV5-1 and TRBJ2-7; 8 nucleotides align to TRBD2. The V gene's germline CDR1 is SGHRS and CDR2 YFSETQ. The CDR3 spans 15 residues. V lost 4 bases, J lost 4 bases, and 10 bases stayed unmatched.

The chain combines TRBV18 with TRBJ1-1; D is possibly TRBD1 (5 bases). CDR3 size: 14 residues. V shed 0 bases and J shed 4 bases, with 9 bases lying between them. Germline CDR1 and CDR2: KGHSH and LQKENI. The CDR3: CASSPPSGPTEAFF. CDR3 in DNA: TGTGCCAGCTCACCACCGTCAGGGCCCACTGAAGCTTTCTTT.

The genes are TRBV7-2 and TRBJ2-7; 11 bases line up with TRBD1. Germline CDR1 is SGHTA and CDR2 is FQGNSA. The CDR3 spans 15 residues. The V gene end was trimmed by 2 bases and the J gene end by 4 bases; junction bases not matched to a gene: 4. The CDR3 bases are TGTGCCAGCAGCTTATACGGGACAGGGGGTTACGAGCAGTACTTC. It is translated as CASSLYGTGGYEQYF.

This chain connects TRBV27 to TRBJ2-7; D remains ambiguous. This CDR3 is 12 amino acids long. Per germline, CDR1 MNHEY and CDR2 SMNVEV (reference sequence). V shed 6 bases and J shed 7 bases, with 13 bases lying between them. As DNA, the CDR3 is TGTGCCAGCAGCCTAGGCTCGCGGGAGCAGTACTTC. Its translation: CASSLGSREQYF.

In DNA form, the CDR3 reads TGTGCTAGTGGGGACAGGAGGAGGGGGCTGTTTTTT. Amino acid sequence: CASGDRRRGLFF. The chain employs TRBV12-5 and TRBJ1-4, with 7 positions matching TRBD1. Germline V gives CDR1 LGHNT, CDR2 FRNRAP. The V gene end was trimmed by 6 bases and the J gene end by 14 bases; junction bases not matched to a gene: 9. This CDR3 has 12 residues.

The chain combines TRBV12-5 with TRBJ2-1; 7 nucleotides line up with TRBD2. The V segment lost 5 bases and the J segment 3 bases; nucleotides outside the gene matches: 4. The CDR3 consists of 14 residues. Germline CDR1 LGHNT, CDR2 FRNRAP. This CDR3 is CASGPAGIYNEQFF. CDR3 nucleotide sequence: TGTGCTAGTGGTCCAGCGGGAATCTACAATGAGCAGTTCTTC.

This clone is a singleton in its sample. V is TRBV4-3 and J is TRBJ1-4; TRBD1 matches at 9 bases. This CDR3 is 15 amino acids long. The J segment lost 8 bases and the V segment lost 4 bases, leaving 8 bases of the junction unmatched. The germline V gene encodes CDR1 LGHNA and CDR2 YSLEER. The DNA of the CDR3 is TGCGCCAGCAGCCGTACAGGGGGCGGAGGAGAAAAACTGTTTTTT. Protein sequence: CASSRTGGGGEKLFF.

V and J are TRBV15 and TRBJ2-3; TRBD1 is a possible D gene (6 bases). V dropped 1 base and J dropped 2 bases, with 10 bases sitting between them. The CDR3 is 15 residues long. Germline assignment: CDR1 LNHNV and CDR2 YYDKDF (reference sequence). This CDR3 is CATSRVTGITDTQYF. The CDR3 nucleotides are TGTGCCACCAGCAGAGTAACAGGGATCACAGATACGCAGTATTTT.

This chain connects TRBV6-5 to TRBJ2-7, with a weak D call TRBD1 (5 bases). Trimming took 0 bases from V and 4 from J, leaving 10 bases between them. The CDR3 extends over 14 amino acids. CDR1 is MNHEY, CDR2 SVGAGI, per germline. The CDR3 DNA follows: TGTGCCAGCAGTTACTCGAACAGGCCTTACGAGCAGTACTTC. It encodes CASSYSNRPYEQYF.

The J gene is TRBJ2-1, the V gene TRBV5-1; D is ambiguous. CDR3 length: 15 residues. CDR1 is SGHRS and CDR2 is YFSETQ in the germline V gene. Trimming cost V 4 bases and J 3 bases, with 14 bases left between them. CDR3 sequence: CASSAPPTGYNEQFF. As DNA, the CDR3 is TGCGCCAGCAGCGCCCCGCCAACGGGCTACAATGAGCAGTTCTTC.

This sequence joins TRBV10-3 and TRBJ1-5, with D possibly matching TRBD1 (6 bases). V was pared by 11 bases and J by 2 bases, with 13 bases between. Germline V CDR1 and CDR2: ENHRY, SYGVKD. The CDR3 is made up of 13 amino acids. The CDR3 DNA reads TGTGCCTCAGGGGAGATCGGCAATCAGCCCCAGCATTTT. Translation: CASGEIGNQPQHF.

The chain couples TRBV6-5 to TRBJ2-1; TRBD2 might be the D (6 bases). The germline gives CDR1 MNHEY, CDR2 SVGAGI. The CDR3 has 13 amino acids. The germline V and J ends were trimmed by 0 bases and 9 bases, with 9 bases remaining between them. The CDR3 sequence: CASSYSEGSEQFF. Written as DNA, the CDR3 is TGTGCCAGCAGTTACTCGGAGGGAAGTGAGCAGTTCTTC.

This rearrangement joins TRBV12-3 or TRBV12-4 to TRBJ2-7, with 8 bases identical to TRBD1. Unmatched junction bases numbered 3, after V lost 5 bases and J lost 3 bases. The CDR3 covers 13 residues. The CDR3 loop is CASSPGQVYEQYF. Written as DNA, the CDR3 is TGTGCCAGCAGTCCGGGACAGGTCTACGAGCAGTACTTC.

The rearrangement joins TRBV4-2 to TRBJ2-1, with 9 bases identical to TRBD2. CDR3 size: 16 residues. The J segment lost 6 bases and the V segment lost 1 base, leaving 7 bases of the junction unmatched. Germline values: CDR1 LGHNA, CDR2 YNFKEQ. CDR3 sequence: CASSQGSSGKSNEQFF. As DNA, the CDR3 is TGTGCCAGCAGCCAAGGTTCTAGCGGGAAATCCAATGAGCAGTTCTTC.

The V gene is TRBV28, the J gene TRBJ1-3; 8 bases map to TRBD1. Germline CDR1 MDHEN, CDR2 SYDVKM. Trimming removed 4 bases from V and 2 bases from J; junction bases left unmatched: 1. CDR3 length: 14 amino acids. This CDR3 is CASSSTGAGNTIYF. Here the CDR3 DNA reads TGTGCCAGCAGTTCGACAGGGGCTGGAAACACCATATATTTT.

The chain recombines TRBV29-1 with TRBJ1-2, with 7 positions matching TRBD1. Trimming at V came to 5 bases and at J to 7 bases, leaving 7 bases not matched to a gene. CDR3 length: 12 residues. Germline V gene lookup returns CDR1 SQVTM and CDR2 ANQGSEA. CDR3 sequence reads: CSVTGALGGYTF. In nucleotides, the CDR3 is TGCAGCGTTACAGGGGCTTTGGGTGGCTACACCTTC.

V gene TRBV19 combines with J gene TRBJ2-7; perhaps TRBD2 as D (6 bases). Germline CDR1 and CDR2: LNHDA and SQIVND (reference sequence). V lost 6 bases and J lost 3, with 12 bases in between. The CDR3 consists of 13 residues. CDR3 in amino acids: CASSLGLNYEQYF. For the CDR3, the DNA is TGTGCCAGTAGCCTGGGACTGAACTACGAGCAGTACTTC. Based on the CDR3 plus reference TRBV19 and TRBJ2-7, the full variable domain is DGGITQSPKYLFRKEGQNVTLSCEQNLNHDAMYWYRQDPGQGLRLIYYSQIVNDFQKGDIAEGYSVSREKKESFPLTVTSAQKNPTAFYLCASSLGLNYEQYFGPGTRLTVT.

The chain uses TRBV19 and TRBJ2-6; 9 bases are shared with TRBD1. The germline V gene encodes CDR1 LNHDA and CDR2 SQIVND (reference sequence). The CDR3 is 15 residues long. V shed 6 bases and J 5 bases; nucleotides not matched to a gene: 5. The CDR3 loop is CASRGGTGWANVLTF. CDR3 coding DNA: TGTGCCAGTAGAGGGGGGACAGGGTGGGCCAACGTCCTGACTTTC.

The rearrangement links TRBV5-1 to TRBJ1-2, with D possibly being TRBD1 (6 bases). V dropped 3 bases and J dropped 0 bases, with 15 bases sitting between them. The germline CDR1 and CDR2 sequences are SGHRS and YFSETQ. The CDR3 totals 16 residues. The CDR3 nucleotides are TGCGCCAGCAGCTCGACAGGCGCTCCTACTAACTATGGCTACACCTTC. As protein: CASSSTGAPTNYGYTF.

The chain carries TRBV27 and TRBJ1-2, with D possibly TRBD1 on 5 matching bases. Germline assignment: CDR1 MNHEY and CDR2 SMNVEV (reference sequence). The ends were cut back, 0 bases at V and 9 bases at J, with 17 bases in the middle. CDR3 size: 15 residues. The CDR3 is CASSLSGRVLDRYTF. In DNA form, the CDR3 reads TGTGCCAGCAGTTTATCGGGCAGGGTGCTAGATCGCTACACCTTC.

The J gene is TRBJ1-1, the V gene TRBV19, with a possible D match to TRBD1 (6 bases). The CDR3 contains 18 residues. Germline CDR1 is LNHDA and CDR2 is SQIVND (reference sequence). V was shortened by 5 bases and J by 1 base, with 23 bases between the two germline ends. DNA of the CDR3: TGTGCCAGTAGTCTCAGAACAGGACGGATAGGGGGGAACACTGAAGCTTTCTTT. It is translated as CASSLRTGRIGGNTEAFF.

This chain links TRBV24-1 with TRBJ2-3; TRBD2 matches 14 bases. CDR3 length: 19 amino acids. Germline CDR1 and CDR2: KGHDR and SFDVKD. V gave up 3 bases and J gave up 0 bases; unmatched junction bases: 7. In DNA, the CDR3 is TGTGCCACCAGTGATAGCGGGACTAGCGGGGGCTTTAGCACAGATACGCAGTATTTT. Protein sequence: CATSDSGTSGGFSTDTQYF.

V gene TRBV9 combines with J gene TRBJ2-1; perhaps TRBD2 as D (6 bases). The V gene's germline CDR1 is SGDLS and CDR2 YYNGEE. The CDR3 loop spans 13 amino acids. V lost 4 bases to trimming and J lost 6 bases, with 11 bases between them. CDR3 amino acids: CASSPLRGNEQFF. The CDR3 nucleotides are TGTGCCAGCAGCCCTCTGCGGGGCAATGAGCAGTTCTTC.

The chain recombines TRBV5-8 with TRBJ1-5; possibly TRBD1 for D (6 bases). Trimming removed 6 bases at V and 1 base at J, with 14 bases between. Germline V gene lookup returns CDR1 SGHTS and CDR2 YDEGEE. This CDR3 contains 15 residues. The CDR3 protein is CASTGGHSSNQPQHF. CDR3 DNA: TGTGCCAGCACCGGGGGGCACTCGAGCAATCAGCCCCAGCATTTT.

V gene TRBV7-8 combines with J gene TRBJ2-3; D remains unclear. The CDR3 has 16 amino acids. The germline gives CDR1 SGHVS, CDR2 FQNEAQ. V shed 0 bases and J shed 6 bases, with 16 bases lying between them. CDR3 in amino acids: CASSLALLSRADTQYF. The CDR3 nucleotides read TGTGCCAGCAGCTTAGCCCTTCTTTCAAGAGCGGATACGCAGTATTTT.

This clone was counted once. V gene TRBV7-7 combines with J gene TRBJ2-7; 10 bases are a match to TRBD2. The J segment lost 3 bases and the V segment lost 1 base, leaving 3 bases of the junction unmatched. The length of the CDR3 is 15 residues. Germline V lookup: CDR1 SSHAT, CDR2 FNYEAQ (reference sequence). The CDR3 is CASSLGTSGFYEQYF. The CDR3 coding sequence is TGTGCCAGCAGCTTAGGGACTAGCGGCTTCTACGAGCAGTACTTC. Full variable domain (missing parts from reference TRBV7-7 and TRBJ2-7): GAGVSQSPRYKVTKRGQDVTLRCDPISSHATLYWYQQALGQGPEFLTYFNYEAQPDKSGLPSDRFSAERPEGSISTLTIQRTEQRDSAMYRCASSLGTSGFYEQYFGPGTRLTVT.

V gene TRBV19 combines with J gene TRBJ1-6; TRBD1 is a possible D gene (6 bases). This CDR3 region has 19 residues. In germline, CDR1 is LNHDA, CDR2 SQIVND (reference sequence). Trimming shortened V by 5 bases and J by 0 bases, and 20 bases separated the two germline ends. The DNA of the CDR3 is TGTGCCAGTAGTTTCCGGGACACGTTGGCCGGCTCCTATAATTCACCCCTCCACTTT. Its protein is CASSFRDTLAGSYNSPLHF.

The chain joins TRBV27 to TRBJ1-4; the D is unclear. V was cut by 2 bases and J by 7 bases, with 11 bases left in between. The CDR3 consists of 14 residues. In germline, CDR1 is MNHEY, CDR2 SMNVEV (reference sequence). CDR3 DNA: TGTGCCAGCAGTTTAATCGGGGTGGGTGAAAAACTGTTTTTT. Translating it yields CASSLIGVGEKLFF.

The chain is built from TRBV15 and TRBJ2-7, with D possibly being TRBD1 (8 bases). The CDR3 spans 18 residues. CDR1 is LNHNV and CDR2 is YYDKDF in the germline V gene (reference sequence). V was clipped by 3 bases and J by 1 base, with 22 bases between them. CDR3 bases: TGTGCCACCAGCAGTCCCAAGTTGAGCGGGACAGGTTCCTACGAGCAGTACTTC. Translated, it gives CATSSPKLSGTGSYEQYF.

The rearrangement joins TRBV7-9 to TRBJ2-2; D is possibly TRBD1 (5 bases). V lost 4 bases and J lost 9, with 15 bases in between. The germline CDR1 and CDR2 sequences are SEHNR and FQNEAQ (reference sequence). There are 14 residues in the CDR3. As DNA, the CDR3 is TGTGCCAGCAGCTGGGGCGCAGCACACCGGGAGCTGTTTTTT. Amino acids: CASSWGAAHRELFF. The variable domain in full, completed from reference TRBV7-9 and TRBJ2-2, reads DTGVSQNPRHKITKRGQNVTFRCDPISEHNRLYWYRQTLGQGPEFLTYFQNEAQLEKSRLLSDRFSAERPKGSFSTLEIQRTEQGDSAMYLCASSWGAAHRELFFGEGSRLTVL.